This T cell receptor (beta chain) was profiled in a study of response to subunit inactivated influenza vaccine (dated by TCRdb to 2017 to 2018). About the investigation overall: To follow how T cells responded to a trivalent subunit inactivated influenza vaccine, the researchers relied on deep quantitative profiling of the T cell receptor repertoire.

Libraries were constructed by RT-PCR. Data came from an Illumina HiSeq 2500. TCRdb reworked the public reads: Q25 trimming with fastp, MiXCR clone assembly, productive beta chains retained. Entries that share a CDR3 protein sequence are merged under the most common genes and DNA. The sample has 530,000 or so distinct CDR3 sequences on record, over 9.5% of them singletons. The ten largest clones capture 10% to 13% of the sample. The junction shows trimming of 8 bases on V and 6 bases on J, and the gene matches do not reach 6 bases of it. Per the germline V gene (reference sequence), LGHDT is the CDR1 and YNNKEL is the CDR2. The CDR3 runs 12 residues from the cysteine to the phenylalanine. The only DNA kept is the CDR3, 36 bases in frame from the first base. This clonotype was counted only a few times. Its antigen remains undetermined. Base quality data are lacking; no much larger clone is found one base away.

General study outcomes and caveats: The authors suggested that each seasonal influenza vaccination may recruit only a limited number of new T cells.

This clonotype was obtained from a man aged 50 or older who received an inactivated influenza vaccine. Donor details come from another sample of the same person, matched by shared clones. In this chain, TRBV3-1 is recombined with TRBJ2-7, and 8 junction bases match TRBD2. The source was PBMCs from blood, collected on the day of vaccination. The DNA reads TGTGCCAGCGTCGGGGGGGGAGGCGAGCAGTACTTC. Its translation is CASVGGGGEQYF.